The rows below give T cell receptor beta chains drawn from one sample of a study of T cell repertoires in cytomegalovirus infection. TCRdb re-called the reads with MiXCR, one entry per CDR3 protein. The sample contains around 330,000 distinct CDR3 sequences, roughly a sixth of which appear only once. The sample was PBMCs. All receptors come from a human donor in good health (CMV status not recorded). Some clones in this sample may be carry-over from other donors' samples. Both conserved end residues are part of each CDR3. Each record gives: V gene, CDR3 length, D gene, clone size, J gene, CDR3 DNA, CDR3 protein. A D gene is named only where the DNA matches it firmly. Clone size appears in some rows only: once, few, many, or a class for an expanded clone.

V: TRBV6-1; length: 13; D: .; size: many; J: TRBJ2-3; DNA: TGTGCCAGCAGTGAAAGGAGCACAGATACGCAGTATTTT; CDR3: CASSERSTDTQYF
V: TRBV5-4; length: 15; D: .; size: .; J: TRBJ1-1; DNA: TGTGCCAGCAGCTCCTATATTAGGGGAGAAACTGAAGCTTTCTTT; CDR3: CASSSYIRGETEAFF
V: TRBV19; length: 14; D: .; size: .; J: TRBJ1-2; DNA: TGTGCCAGTAGTATCGGGCTGACTAACTATGGCTACACCTTC; CDR3: CASSIGLTNYGYTF
V: TRBV2; length: 12; D: .; size: few; J: TRBJ1-2; DNA: TGTGCCAGCAGTGTAGCAAGCGGTGGCTACACCTTC; CDR3: CASSVASGGYTF
V: TRBV7-9; length: 14; D: .; size: many; J: TRBJ2-5; DNA: TGTGCCAGCAGTTACCTTGACATACAAGAGACCCAGTACTTC; CDR3: CASSYLDIQETQYF
V: TRBV29-1; length: 13; D: .; size: .; J: TRBJ2-5; DNA: TGCAGCGTTGCGCAGCTGGAGGGGGAGACCCAGTACTTC; CDR3: CSVAQLEGETQYF
V: TRBV11-1; length: 15; D: .; size: many; J: TRBJ1-2; DNA: TGTGCCAGCAGCAAAGGGACGGCTACGCCATATGGCTACACCTTC; CDR3: CASSKGTATPYGYTF
V: TRBV6-2/TRBV6-3; length: 11; D: .; size: .; J: TRBJ2-3; DNA: TGTGCCAGCAGCCACGCGGCAACGCAGTATTTT; CDR3: CASSHAATQYF
V: TRBV20-1; length: 14; D: .; size: .; J: TRBJ1-4; DNA: TGCAGTGCTAGAGAAACAGGGTTGAAAGAAAAACTGTTTTTT; CDR3: CSARETGLKEKLFF
V: TRBV12-3/TRBV12-4; length: 15; D: .; size: .; J: TRBJ1-6; DNA: TGTGCCAGCAGTTTATCCGGGAATAGATATTCACCCCTCCACTTT; CDR3: CASSLSGNRYSPLHF
V: TRBV4-1; length: 17; D: TRBD1; size: many; J: TRBJ1-2; DNA: TGCGCCAGCAGCCCGCAGACAGGGCCTATAGCTAACTATGGCTACACCTTC; CDR3: CASSPQTGPIANYGYTF
V: TRBV7-4; length: 16; D: .; size: few; J: TRBJ1-1; DNA: TGTGCCAGCGGCTTAGGTTTGGACAGAGAGAACACTGAAGCTTTCTTT; CDR3: CASGLGLDRENTEAFF
V: TRBV6-8; length: 15; D: .; size: .; J: TRBJ1-5; DNA: TGTGCCAGCAGTTACTCGTGGCAGAACAATCAGCCCCAGCATTTT; CDR3: CASSYSWQNNQPQHF
V: TRBV12-3/TRBV12-4; length: 16; D: TRBD1; size: few; J: TRBJ1-1; DNA: TGTGCCAGCAGCGAGACCCCACAGGGGCTGGGCACTGAAGCTTTCTTT; CDR3: CASSETPQGLGTEAFF
V: TRBV7-2; length: 11; D: .; size: many; J: TRBJ2-7; DNA: TGTGCCAGCAGCGAGTACTACGAGCAGTACTTC; CDR3: CASSEYYEQYF
V: TRBV5-4; length: 17; D: TRBD1; size: few; J: TRBJ2-7; DNA: TGTGCCAGCAGCTCGACTTCCGGGACAGGGGGCCAGTACGAGCAGTACTTC; CDR3: CASSSTSGTGGQYEQYF
V: TRBV20-1; length: 13; D: .; size: .; J: TRBJ1-1; DNA: TGCAGTGCTAGAGCGGGGTTGGGCACTGAAGCTTTCTTT; CDR3: CSARAGLGTEAFF
V: TRBV7-2; length: 15; D: .; size: many; J: TRBJ1-6; DNA: TGTGCCAGCAGCTTAGTTCCGGGGAGTAATTCACCCCTCCACTTT; CDR3: CASSLVPGSNSPLHF
V: TRBV20-1; length: 16; D: TRBD2; size: .; J: TRBJ2-5; DNA: TGCAGTGCTAGAGATCAACAGCGGGGGCTAGGGGAGACCCAGTACTTC; CDR3: CSARDQQRGLGETQYF
V: TRBV12-3/TRBV12-4; length: 12; D: .; size: .; J: TRBJ2-7; DNA: TGTGCCAGCCAAATTTCAATACACGAGCAGTACTTC; CDR3: CASQISIHEQYF
V: TRBV18; length: 12; D: .; size: many; J: TRBJ2-5; DNA: TGTGCCAGCTCACCCCGCGTTGAGACCCAGTACTTC; CDR3: CASSPRVETQYF
V: TRBV11-2; length: 16; D: .; size: many; J: TRBJ2-7; DNA: TGTGCCAGCAGCTTAGAAGGGGTGAGGTTTTGGGGCGAGCAGTACTTC; CDR3: CASSLEGVRFWGEQYF
V: TRBV20-1; length: 11; D: .; size: few; J: TRBJ2-7; DNA: TGCAGTGCCCTTGACAGCTACGAGCAGTACTTC; CDR3: CSALDSYEQYF
V: TRBV6-5; length: 14; D: TRBD1; size: .; J: TRBJ1-1; DNA: TGTGCCAGCAGGGGACAGGGAGTGAACACTGAAGCTTTCTTT; CDR3: CASRGQGVNTEAFF
V: TRBV11-1; length: 16; D: TRBD1; size: .; J: TRBJ1-2; DNA: TGTGCCAGCAGCCCGTACCTGGGACAGGGCATTGGTGGCTACACCTTC; CDR3: CASSPYLGQGIGGYTF
V: TRBV12-3/TRBV12-4; length: 14; D: .; size: .; J: TRBJ2-7; DNA: TGTGCCATCAGTCCGCTCCAGGGGTACGGCGAGCAGTACTTC; CDR3: CAISPLQGYGEQYF
V: TRBV18; length: 15; D: TRBD1; size: .; J: TRBJ2-7; DNA: TGTGCCAGCTCGCCCGGGACAGTAGTAGGGGACGAGCAGTACTTC; CDR3: CASSPGTVVGDEQYF
V: TRBV28; length: 14; D: TRBD1; size: few; J: TRBJ2-1; DNA: TGTGCCAGTGGGACAGGGGATACACAACGGGAGCAGTTCTTC; CDR3: CASGTGDTQREQFF
V: TRBV6-2/TRBV6-3; length: 16; D: TRBD1; size: few; J: TRBJ1-1; DNA: TGTGCCAGCAGCTCCCGGACAGGGGTGATGAACACTGAAGCTTTCTTT; CDR3: CASSSRTGVMNTEAFF
V: TRBV29-1; length: 16; D: .; size: few; J: TRBJ1-2; DNA: TGCAGCGTTGAAGCGGGGGAGGGGTTGCAGGACTATGGCTACACCTTC; CDR3: CSVEAGEGLQDYGYTF
V: TRBV5-4; length: 16; D: .; size: many; J: TRBJ2-7; DNA: TGTGCCAGCAGCTTATCACTGGGACCCTTTTTGGGCGAGCAGTACTTC; CDR3: CASSLSLGPFLGEQYF
V: TRBV7-8; length: 13; D: TRBD1; size: many; J: TRBJ1-5; DNA: TGTGCCAGCAGCTCTGGACAGGGTCAGCCCCAGCATTTT; CDR3: CASSSGQGQPQHF
V: TRBV7-2; length: 16; D: TRBD2; size: .; J: TRBJ2-1; DNA: TGTGCCAGCAGCAACGGACTAGCGGGGGGGGCCTTAGCAAAGTTCTTC; CDR3: CASSNGLAGGALAKFF
V: TRBV7-2; length: 15; D: TRBD1; size: many; J: TRBJ1-6; DNA: TGTGCCAGCAGCTCCCCGGACAGGGGGAATTCACCCCTCCACTTT; CDR3: CASSSPDRGNSPLHF
V: TRBV6-2/TRBV6-3; length: 16; D: .; size: .; J: TRBJ1-4; DNA: TGTGCCAGCAGTTACCCGAAGACAGGATTTGATGAAAAACTGTTTTTT; CDR3: CASSYPKTGFDEKLFF
V: TRBV6-1; length: 16; D: .; size: .; J: TRBJ2-5; DNA: TGTGCCAGCAGTGAAGCGCTCCACCGGGCTCAAGAGACCCAGTACTTC; CDR3: CASSEALHRAQETQYF
V: TRBV12-5; length: 14; D: TRBD1; size: few; J: TRBJ2-3; DNA: TGTGCTAGTGGTCGACAGGGGGGAACAGATACGCAGTATTTT; CDR3: CASGRQGGTDTQYF
V: TRBV12-3/TRBV12-4; length: 14; D: TRBD1; size: many; J: TRBJ1-2; DNA: TGTGCCAGCAGAAATGGGACAGCGCGCTATGGCTACACCTTC; CDR3: CASRNGTARYGYTF
V: TRBV27; length: 17; D: TRBD1; size: few; J: TRBJ1-2; DNA: TGTGCCAGCACCTCATACCTCCGGGACAGGGGGGGAGGTGGCTACACCTTC; CDR3: CASTSYLRDRGGGGYTF
V: TRBV6-1; length: 13; D: TRBD1; size: many; J: TRBJ1-5; DNA: TGTGCCACCCTGGGACAGCTCAATCAGCCCCAGCATTTT; CDR3: CATLGQLNQPQHF
V: TRBV11-2; length: 13; D: TRBD1; size: many; J: TRBJ2-7; DNA: TGTGCCAGCAGCTTAGAAGGACAGGGCTCCCAGTACTTC; CDR3: CASSLEGQGSQYF
V: TRBV6-1; length: 14; D: .; size: many; J: TRBJ1-1; DNA: TGTGCCAGCAGTGAACAGGGCCCTTACACTGAAGCTTTCTTT; CDR3: CASSEQGPYTEAFF
V: TRBV7-2; length: 13; D: .; size: many; J: TRBJ2-7; DNA: TGTGCCAGCAGCCCCACACAGGGTTACGAGCAGTACTTC; CDR3: CASSPTQGYEQYF
V: TRBV4-1; length: 16; D: TRBD1; size: many; J: TRBJ1-2; DNA: TGCGCCAGCAGCCAAACATCAAACAGGGGACTTGATGGCTACACCTTC; CDR3: CASSQTSNRGLDGYTF
V: TRBV5-1; length: 15; D: .; size: .; J: TRBJ2-6; DNA: TGCGCCAGCAGCTTGGTGGAATCTGGGGCCAACGTCCTGACTTTC; CDR3: CASSLVESGANVLTF